The source of this T cell receptor (beta chain) is a study of blood T cells in healthy people across ages (dated by TCRdb to between 2015 and 2017). Some background on the complete study: In model experiments, roughly one uniquely barcoded TCR beta cDNA molecule per two T cells was captured by template switching. Using deep sequencing normalized with unique cDNA molecular identifiers, the study measured how TCR beta repertoire diversity changes with age. Donors were grouped into four age groups: young (average roughly 17 years), middle-aged (approximately 41), aged (around 66) and long-lived (about 90). For two donors (one aged 18 to 29 and one aged 80 or older), the study analyzed two additional independent replicas of 1 million unique cDNA reads from the same blood draw.

Broader findings and caveats from the paper: Bulk unsorted PBMC profiling prevented conclusive comparison of naive and antigen-experienced compartments. As age increased, observed TCR beta diversity per million T cells dropped in a roughly linear way, and a significant reduction was already evident by age roughly 40. Estimates of total diversity based on one million sequenced T cells were regarded as lower bounds and as underestimates. Compared with the aged group, more naive CD4+ T cells, fewer expanded clones and increased TCR diversity were shown by the long-lived group, suggesting age selection. The percentage of naive T cells measured by flow cytometry correlated strongly with observed TCR beta diversity. Donor CMV infection status was unknown, potentially confounding age-related changes in expanded clonotypes.

This clonotype was recorded a few times. The antigen this receptor binds is unknown. There are no base qualities to consult, and no much larger clone falls within one base. The germline V gene (reference sequence) sets CDR1 to LNHNV and CDR2 to YYDKDF. At the junction V is shortened by 1 base and J by 4 bases, with 14 bases in between. Including the terminal cysteine and phenylalanine, the CDR3 comprises 16 residues. The kept DNA is CDR3 alone, 48 bases in frame from the first base. The library was prepared using 5' RACE. The sequencer was an Illumina HiSeq 2500. The second PCR ran for roughly 7 to 11 cycles and used a J-beta primer mix along with a sample-barcoded 5' primer. Each TCR beta cDNA molecule received a unique molecular identifier from a template-switch 5' adaptor carrying 12 random nucleotides. Each sample yielded at least 2.5 million CDR3-containing paired-end reads. First-strand cDNA was synthesized from all RNA with the Mint cDNA synthesis kit, primed by a TRBC-specific oligonucleotide. Following uracil-DNA glycosylase treatment, all cDNA underwent a first 18-cycle PCR with the universal primers M1SS and BC2_uni_R. The study's own analysis went as follows. For normalization, 1 million high-quality reads were randomly selected from each sample, with every read carrying a distinct molecular identifier. Reads with shared molecular identifiers were discarded instead of being binned into consensus sequences. CDR3 identification, clonotype clustering and error correction used MiTCR with a Q25 quality threshold and the strictest error-elimination algorithm. A nonparametric unseen species model using Euler transformation provided a lower-bound estimate of total TCR beta diversity. The public reads were run again by TCRdb, first through fastp at Q25 and then through MiXCR, and only productive beta chains were kept. Each entry is one CDR3 protein sequence, shown with its most common DNA and genes. The V and J calls here are based on TCRdb, not the publication. The sample contains around 1,000,000 distinct CDR3 sequences, almost 25% of them found a single time. The top ten clonotypes cover around 0.75% of the sample.

The donors were about 40 Caucasian individuals from Russia, aged roughly 6 to 90 years, who were systemically healthy. Around 10 milliliters of peripheral blood were drawn from each donor into EDTA-treated Vacutainer tubes. Ficoll-Paque density-gradient centrifugation was used to isolate PBMCs, with at least 7 million per sample. Total RNA, at least 6 micrograms per sample, was extracted from PBMCs with Trizol reagent. For every donor, flow cytometry on a PBMC aliquot measured the percentage of naive CD45RAhigh/CD27high T cells. The same data also contributed to another study, on T cells of mothers and their children. The second study, in turn, reports: Nine systemically healthy Caucasian individuals served as donors, namely three mothers together with their six children. cDNA synthesis consumed the entire amount of extracted RNA, loaded at around 1.4 ug RNA in each 15 ul reaction. In the second PCR, sample barcodes and 2-4 random nucleotides were introduced via the M1S primer. Over 9 million TCR beta CDR3 reads came from each mother, compared with about 3.2 million reads from each child. TCR recombination output is similarly shaped by thymic selection in related and unrelated pairs, with a minor effect exerted by inherited differences. Related mother-child pairs always showed normalized repertoire overlap that was slightly higher than in unrelated mother-child pairs, though the difference was never significant. Persistent microchimeric T cell clones were not detected, at a sensitivity of approximately 100 clones per million clonotypes. In the study, deep NGS was used to compare the TCR beta repertoires of mothers and children, and features distinguishing related mother-child pairs from unrelated individuals were sought. The mean age was 40 +/- 4 years for the mothers and approximately 11 +/- 4 years for the children. After adapters were ligated using NEBNext reagents, the libraries underwent 100+100 nt paired-end sequencing on an Illumina HiSeq 2000. To avoid cross-contamination, the mother libraries and the child libraries were prepared a month apart and sequenced in separate runs. For each donor, between about 500,000 and 2,200,000 distinct TCR beta clonotypes were identified. Naive TCR beta clonotypes were estimated from low-frequency clonotypes matched to each donor's FACS-determined naive share, without sorting.

The receptor comes from a girl between 2 and 10 years old in good health. The sample was blood. Rearrangement joined TRBV15 to TRBJ1-5; the D gene cannot be named for sure. The DNA is as follows: TGTGCCACCAGCAGAGTCCACAGCAAATCTAATCAGCCCCAGCATTTT. Translated, it reads CATSRVHSKSNQPQHF. The reference TRBV15 and TRBJ1-5 proteins fill in what lies around the CDR3, so the full variable domain reads DAMVIQNPRYQVTQFGKPVTLSCSQTLNHNVMYWYQQKSSQAPKLLFHYYDKDFNNEADTPDNFQSRRPNTSFCFLDIRSPGLGDTAMYLCATSRVHSKSNQPQHFGDGTRLSIL.